Below are 10 T cell receptor beta chains sequenced from a single sample in a study of shared clonotypes between healthy human individuals. Here immunoSEQ multiplex PCR was the method, and the copy in TCRdb shows in-frame clones only, minus some. The sample contains approximately 2.1 million clones, about 92% of which appear only once. Sequencing was performed on naive CD4+ T cells from PBMCs. Specified subset: CD45RA+ positively selected. The receptors originated from a man between 18 and 29 years old in good health. Some clones in this sample may be carry-over from other donors' samples.

The chain recombines TRBV7-2 with TRBJ1-5; no firm D call. Germline CDR1 and CDR2: SGHTA and FQGNSA. V gave up 0 bases and J gave up 6 bases, with 12 bases separating them. The CDR3 spans 15 residues. Here the CDR3 reads CASSLAPGASQPQHF. As DNA, the CDR3 is TGTGCCAGCAGCTTAGCGCCGGGAGCTAGTCAGCCCCAGCATTTT.

Only one count was recorded for this clone. The chain carries TRBV29-1 and TRBJ1-1; TRBD1 might be the D (5 bases). Trimming removed 7 bases at V and 8 bases at J, with 20 bases between. The CDR3 extends over 13 amino acids. CDR1 SQVTM and CDR2 ANQGSEA come from the germline V gene. CDR3 residues: CSARPGRLGEAFF. CDR3 DNA: TGCAGCGCCCGCCCGGGACGTTTGGGAGAAGCTTTCTTT.

This chain joins TRBV7-3 and TRBJ1-1, with a possible D match to TRBD1 (6 bases). V lost 4 bases, J lost 5 bases, and 20 bases lay in between. Per the germline V gene, CDR1 is SGHTA and CDR2 is FQGTGA. The CDR3 totals 16 residues. The CDR3 here is CASSSIGRGRGTEAFF. The CDR3, as DNA: TGTGCCAGCAGCTCTATCGGGAGGGGGAGGGGAACTGAAGCTTTCTTT.

DNA of the CDR3: TGTGCCAGCAGCTTAGCCCGGGACAGCTCAAATGAAAAACTGTTTTTT. Translation gives CASSLARDSSNEKLFF. The V call is TRBV7-9, the J call TRBJ1-4, with 7 bases that match TRBD1. Trimming took 0 bases from V and 5 from J; bases not matched to a gene: 6. Germline loops: CDR1 SEHNR, CDR2 FQNEAQ (reference sequence). CDR3 length equals 16 residues.

Concerning this clone itself: Other DNA sequences in this sample translate to the same CDR3. The CDR3 coding sequence is TGTGCCAGCAGTTACTCCTCCCGCCCGAACACTGAAGCTTTCTTT. Amino acids: CASSYSSRPNTEAFF. The chain carries TRBV6-5 and TRBJ1-1, with D uncertain. V was pared by 0 bases and J by 1 base, with 9 bases between. The germline V gene encodes CDR1 MNHEY and CDR2 SVGAGI. The CDR3 is 15 residues long.

The chain is built from TRBV11-2 and TRBJ2-7; D is possibly TRBD1 or TRBD2 (5 bases each). The CDR3 loop spans 15 amino acids. V lost 3 bases and J lost 3, with 15 bases in between. Germline lookup yields CDR1 SGHAT and CDR2 FQNNGV. The CDR3 protein is CASSFVQGRGYEQYF. In nucleotides, the CDR3 is TGTGCCAGCAGCTTTGTTCAGGGCCGGGGCTACGAGCAGTACTTC.

With regard to this clone: Other DNA sequences of this sample code for an identical CDR3. The rearrangement links TRBV5-1 to TRBJ2-3; no clear D gene. The germline CDR1 and CDR2 sequences are SGHRS and YFSETQ. V lost 4 bases and J lost 5, with 8 bases in between. The CDR3 covers 12 residues. The CDR3 is CASSQPGDTQYF. In DNA, the CDR3 is TGCGCCAGCAGCCAACCTGGAGATACGCAGTATTTT.

The V call is TRBV7-9, the J call TRBJ1-2, with a weak D call TRBD1 (5 bases). There are 15 residues in the CDR3. The V end lost 2 bases, the J end lost 3 bases, and 13 bases lay between the germline ends. Germline CDR1 reads SEHNR; CDR2 reads FQNEAQ (reference sequence). This CDR3 reads CASSLFGGRDYGYTF. Written as DNA, the CDR3 is TGTGCCAGCAGCTTATTCGGGGGGAGAGACTATGGCTACACCTTC.

This clone has a single count. It is unclear where the CDR3 begins or ends on the DNA, so no DNA is shown, and the CDR3 is as TCRdb lists it. The chain has TRBV14 and TRBJ2-1. A total of 15 residues make up the CDR3, ends included. Germline V gene sequence: CDR1 SGHDN, CDR2 FVKESK. The CDR3: CASSPGPNFGNEQFF.

This chain connects TRBV5-1 to TRBJ2-1; TRBD1 is a possible D gene (5 bases). This CDR3 region has 13 residues. Germline V gives CDR1 SGHRS, CDR2 YFSETQ. Trimming took off 6 bases at V and 5 bases at J, with 12 bases between the two ends. CDR3 nucleotide sequence: TGCGCCAGCAAAGAGACAGACGACAATGAGCAGTTCTTC. Translating it yields CASKETDDNEQFF.